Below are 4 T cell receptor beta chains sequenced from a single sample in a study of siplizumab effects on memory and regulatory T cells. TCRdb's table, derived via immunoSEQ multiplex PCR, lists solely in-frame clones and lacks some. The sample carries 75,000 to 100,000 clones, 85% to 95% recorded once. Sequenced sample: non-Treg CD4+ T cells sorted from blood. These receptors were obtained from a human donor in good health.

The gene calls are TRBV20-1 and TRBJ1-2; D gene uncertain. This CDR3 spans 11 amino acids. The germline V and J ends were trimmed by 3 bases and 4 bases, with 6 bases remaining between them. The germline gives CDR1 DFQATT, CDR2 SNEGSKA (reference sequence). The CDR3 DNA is TGCAGTGCTAGGGCCTCCTATGGCTACACCTTC. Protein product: CSARASYGYTF.

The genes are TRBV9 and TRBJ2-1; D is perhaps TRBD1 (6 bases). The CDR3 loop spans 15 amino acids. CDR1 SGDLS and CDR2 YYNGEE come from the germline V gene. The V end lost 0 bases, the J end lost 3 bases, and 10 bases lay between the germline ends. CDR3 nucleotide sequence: TGTGCCAGCAGCGTAGGGGGCAGGGGCTACAATGAGCAGTTCTTC. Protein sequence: CASSVGGRGYNEQFF.

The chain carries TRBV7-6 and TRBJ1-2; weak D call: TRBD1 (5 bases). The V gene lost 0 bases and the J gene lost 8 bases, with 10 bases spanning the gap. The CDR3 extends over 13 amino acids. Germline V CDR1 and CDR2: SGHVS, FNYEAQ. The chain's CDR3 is CASSLARGGGYTF. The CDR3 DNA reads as TGTGCCAGCAGCTTAGCTAGGGGCGGGGGCTACACCTTC.

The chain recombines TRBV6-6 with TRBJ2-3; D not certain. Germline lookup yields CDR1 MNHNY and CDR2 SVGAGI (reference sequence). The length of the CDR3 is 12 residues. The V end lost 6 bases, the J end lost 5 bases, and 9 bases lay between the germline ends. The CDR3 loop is CASSPTEDTQYF. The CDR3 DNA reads TGTGCCAGCAGCCCAACGGAAGATACGCAGTATTTT.